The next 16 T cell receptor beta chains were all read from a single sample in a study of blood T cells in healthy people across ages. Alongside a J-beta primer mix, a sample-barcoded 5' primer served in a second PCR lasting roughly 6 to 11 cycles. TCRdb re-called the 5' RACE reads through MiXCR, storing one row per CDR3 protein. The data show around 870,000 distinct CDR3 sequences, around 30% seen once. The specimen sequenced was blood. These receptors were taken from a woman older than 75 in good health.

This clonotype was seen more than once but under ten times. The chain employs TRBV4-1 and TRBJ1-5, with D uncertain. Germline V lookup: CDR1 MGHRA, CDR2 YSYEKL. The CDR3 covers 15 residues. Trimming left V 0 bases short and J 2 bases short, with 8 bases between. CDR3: CASSQEGDGNQPQHF. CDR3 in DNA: TGCGCCAGCAGCCAAGAGGGAGATGGCAATCAGCCCCAGCATTTT.

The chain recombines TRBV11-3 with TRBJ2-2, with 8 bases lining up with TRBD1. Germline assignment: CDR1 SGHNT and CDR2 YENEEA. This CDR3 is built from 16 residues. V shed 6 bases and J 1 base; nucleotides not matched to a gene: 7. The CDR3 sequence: CASRRTGTGNTGELFF. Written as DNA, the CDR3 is TGTGCCAGCAGAAGGACCGGGACAGGGAACACCGGGGAGCTGTTTTTT.

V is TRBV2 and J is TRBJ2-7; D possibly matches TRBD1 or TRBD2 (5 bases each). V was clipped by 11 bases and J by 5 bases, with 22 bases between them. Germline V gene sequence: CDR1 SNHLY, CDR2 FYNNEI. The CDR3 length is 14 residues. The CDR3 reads CAGTSRAGTHEQYF. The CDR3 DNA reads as TGTGCCGGCACATCGCGGGCAGGGACCCACGAGCAGTACTTC.

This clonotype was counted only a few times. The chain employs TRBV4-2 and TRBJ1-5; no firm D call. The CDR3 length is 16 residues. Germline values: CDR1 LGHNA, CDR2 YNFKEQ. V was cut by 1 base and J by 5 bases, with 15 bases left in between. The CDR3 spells CASSQASAVGYQPQHF. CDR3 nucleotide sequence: TGTGCCAGCAGCCAAGCTTCAGCAGTCGGGTATCAGCCCCAGCATTTT.

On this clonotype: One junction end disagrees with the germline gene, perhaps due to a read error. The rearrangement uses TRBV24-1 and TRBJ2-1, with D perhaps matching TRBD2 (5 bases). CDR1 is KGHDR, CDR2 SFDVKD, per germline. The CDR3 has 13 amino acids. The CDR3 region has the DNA TGTACCACCGAGGGCAGGAAATACAATGAGCAGTTCTTC. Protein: CTTEGRKYNEQFF.

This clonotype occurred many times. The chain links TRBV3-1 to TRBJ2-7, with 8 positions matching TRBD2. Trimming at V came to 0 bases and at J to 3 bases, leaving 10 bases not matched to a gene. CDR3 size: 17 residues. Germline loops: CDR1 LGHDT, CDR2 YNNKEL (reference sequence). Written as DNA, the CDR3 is TGTGCCAGCAGCCAAGAAGGCTTCACCGGGACTAGCTACGAGCAGTACTTC. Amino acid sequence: CASSQEGFTGTSYEQYF.

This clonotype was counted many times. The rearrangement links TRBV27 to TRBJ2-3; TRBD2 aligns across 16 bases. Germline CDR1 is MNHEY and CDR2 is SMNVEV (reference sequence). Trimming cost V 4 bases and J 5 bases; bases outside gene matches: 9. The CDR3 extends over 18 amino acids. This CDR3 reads CASSSGTSGGVNRDTQYF. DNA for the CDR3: TGTGCCAGCAGTTCGGGGACTAGCGGGGGGGTAAATCGAGATACGCAGTATTTT.

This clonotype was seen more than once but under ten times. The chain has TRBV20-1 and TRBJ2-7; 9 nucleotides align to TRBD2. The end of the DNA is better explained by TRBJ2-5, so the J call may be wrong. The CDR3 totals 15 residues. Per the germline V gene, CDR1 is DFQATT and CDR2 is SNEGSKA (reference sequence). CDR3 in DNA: TGCAGTGCTAGAGGAACTAGCGGGCGCCAAGAGACCCAGTACTTC. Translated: CSARGTSGRQETQYF.

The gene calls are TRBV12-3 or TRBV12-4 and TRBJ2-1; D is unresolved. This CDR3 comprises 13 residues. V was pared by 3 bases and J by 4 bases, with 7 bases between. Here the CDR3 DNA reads TGTGCCAGCAGTTTGACGGTATACAATGAGCAGTTCTTC. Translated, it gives CASSLTVYNEQFF.

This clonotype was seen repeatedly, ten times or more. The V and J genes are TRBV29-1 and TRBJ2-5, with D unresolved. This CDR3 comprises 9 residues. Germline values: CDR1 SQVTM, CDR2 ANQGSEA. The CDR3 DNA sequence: TGCAGAGAGGAAGAGACCCAGTACTTC. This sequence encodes CREEETQYF.

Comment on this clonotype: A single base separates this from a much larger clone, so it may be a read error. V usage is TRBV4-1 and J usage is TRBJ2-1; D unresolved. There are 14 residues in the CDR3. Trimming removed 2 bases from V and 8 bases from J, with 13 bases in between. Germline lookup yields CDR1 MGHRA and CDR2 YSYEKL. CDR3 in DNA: TGCGCCAGCAGCCAAAGGCAGAAAGGTGATGAGCAGTTCTTC. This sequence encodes CASSQRQKGDEQFF.

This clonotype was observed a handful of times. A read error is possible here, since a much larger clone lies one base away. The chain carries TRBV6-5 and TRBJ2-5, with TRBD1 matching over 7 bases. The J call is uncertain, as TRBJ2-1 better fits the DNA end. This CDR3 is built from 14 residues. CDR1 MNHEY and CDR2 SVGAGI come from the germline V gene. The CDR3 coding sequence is TGTGCCAGCAGCCCTTGGGACAGCCAAGAGACCCAGTTCTTC. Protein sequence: CASSPWDSQETQFF.

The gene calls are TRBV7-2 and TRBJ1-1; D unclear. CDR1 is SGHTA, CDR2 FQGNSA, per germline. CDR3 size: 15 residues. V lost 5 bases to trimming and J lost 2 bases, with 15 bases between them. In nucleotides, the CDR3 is TGTGCCAGCAGCCCCCGACGGACCGTCAACACTGAAGCTTTCTTT. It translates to CASSPRRTVNTEAFF.

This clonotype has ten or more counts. As DNA, the CDR3 is TGCAGTGCTAGGGTGGGACCCGGGGGGTCCTACGAGCAGTACTTC. Its translation is CSARVGPGGSYEQYF. The chain links TRBV20-1 to TRBJ2-7; 7 bases are a match to TRBD2. Germline V CDR1 and CDR2: DFQATT, SNEGSKA (reference sequence). J lost 1 base, V lost 3 bases, and 9 bases had no gene match. The CDR3 totals 15 residues.

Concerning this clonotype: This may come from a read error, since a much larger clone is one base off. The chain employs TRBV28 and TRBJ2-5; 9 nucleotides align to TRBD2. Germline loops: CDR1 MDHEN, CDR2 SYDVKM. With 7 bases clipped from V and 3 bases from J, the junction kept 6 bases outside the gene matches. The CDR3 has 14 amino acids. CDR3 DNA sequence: TGTGCCAGCAACCCGGCTAGCGGGGAAGAGACCCAGTACTTC. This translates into CASNPASGEETQYF.

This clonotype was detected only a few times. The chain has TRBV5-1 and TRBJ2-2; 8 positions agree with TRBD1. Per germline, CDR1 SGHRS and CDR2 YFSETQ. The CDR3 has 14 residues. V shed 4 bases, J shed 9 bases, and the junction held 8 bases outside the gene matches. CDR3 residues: CASSIGQGVWELFF. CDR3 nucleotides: TGCGCCAGCAGCATCGGACAGGGCGTTTGGGAGCTGTTTTTT.